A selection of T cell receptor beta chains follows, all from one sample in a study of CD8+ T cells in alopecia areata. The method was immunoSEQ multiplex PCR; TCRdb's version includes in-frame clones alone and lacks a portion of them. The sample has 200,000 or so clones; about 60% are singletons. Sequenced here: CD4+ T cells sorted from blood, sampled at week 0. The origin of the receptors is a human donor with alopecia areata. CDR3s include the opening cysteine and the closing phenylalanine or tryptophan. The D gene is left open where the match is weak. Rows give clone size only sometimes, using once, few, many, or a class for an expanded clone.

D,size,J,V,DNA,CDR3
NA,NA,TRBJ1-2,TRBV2,TGTGCCAGCAGTGAACTTCAGGGAGTCGATGGCTACACCTTC,CASSELQGVDGYTF
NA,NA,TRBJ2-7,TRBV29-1,TGCAGCGTTGAAGTAGGGAAATACGAGCAGTACTTC,CSVEVGKYEQYF
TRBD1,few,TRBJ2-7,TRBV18,TGTGCCAGCTCACGGACAGGGGTGTACGAGCAGTACTTC,CASSRTGVYEQYF
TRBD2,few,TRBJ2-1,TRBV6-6,TGTGCCAGCAGTTACCCCCGCGGCGGGAGTTACAATGAGCAGTTCTTC,CASSYPRGGSYNEQFF
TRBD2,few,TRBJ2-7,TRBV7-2,TGTGCCAGCAGCTTAGGAGGTTTGGGAGGGAGCGAGCAGTACTTC,CASSLGGLGGSEQYF
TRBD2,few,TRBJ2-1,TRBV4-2,TGTGCCAGCAGCCAAGATTCTGCGGGGGGTTACAATGAGCAGTTCTTC,CASSQDSAGGYNEQFF
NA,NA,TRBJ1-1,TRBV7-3,TGTGCCAGCAGCTTAATCGGCAGGGACTATGTGAACACTGAAGCTTTCTTT,CASSLIGRDYVNTEAFF
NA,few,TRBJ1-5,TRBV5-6,TGTGCCAGCAGCTTTCGAGGAAGCAATCAGCCCCAGCATTTT,CASSFRGSNQPQHF
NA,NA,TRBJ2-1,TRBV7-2,TGTGCCAGCAGCTTAGCGGTAGGCACCCTAGAGCAGTTCTTC,CASSLAVGTLEQFF
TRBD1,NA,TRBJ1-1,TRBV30,TGTGCCTGGGACAGGGGGCTGGTCACTGAAGCTTTCTTT,CAWDRGLVTEAFF
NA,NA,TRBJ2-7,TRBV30,TGTGCCTGGAGTCCGACAGGCGGGAAGGGAGGCTTC,CAWSPTGGKGGF
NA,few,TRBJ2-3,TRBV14,TGTGCCAGCAGCCACACCGGGACCATCACAGATACGCAGTATTTT,CASSHTGTITDTQYF
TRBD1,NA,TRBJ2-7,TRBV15,TGTGCCACCAGCAGGACGGCACAGGGGGACGTGCAGTACTTC,CATSRTAQGDVQYF
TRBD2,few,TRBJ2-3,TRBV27,TGTGCCAGCAGTTCCCTCGGGGGGAAGCGGACTTTGAGAACAGATACGCAGTATTTT,CASSSLGGKRTLRTDTQYF
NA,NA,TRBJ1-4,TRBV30,TGTGCCTGGAGCACCCTTTGGGCAACTAATGAAAAACTGTTTTTT,CAWSTLWATNEKLFF
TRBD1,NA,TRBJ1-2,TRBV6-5,TGTGCCAGCAGGCCAACAGGGGGCTCGGGATATGGCTACACCTTC,CASRPTGGSGYGYTF
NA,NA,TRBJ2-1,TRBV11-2,TGTGCCACCTCACCCCAGCGGACCTACAATGAGCAGTTCTTC,CATSPQRTYNEQFF
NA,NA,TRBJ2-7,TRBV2,TGTGCCAGCACCACCCTACTAGAGCAGTACTTC,CASTTLLEQYF
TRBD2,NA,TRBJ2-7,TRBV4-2,TGTGCCAGCAGCCAAGCTAGCGGGAGGGCCGACTACGAGCAGTACTTC,CASSQASGRADYEQYF
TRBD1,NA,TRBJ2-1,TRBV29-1,TGCAGCGTTGACGGGCAGGGGGCGGACAATGAGCAGTTCTTC,CSVDGQGADNEQFF
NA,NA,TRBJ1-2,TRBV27,TGTGCCAGCAGTAGGCAGGATGCGCGCGGCTACACCTTC,CASSRQDARGYTF
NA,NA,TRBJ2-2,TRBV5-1,TGCGCCAGCAGCCGCGGTGGCGGGGTGGTGTCCGCCGGGGAGCTGTTTTTT,CASSRGGGVVSAGELFF
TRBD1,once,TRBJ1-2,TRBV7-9,TGTGCCAGCACCCAAGCGCCACAGGGGGACTATGGCTACACCTTC,CASTQAPQGDYGYTF
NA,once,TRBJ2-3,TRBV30,TGTGCCTGGAGTGTATCCGATACGCAGTATTTT,CAWSVSDTQYF
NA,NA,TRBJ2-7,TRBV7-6,TGTGCCAGCAGCCCCCGACAGTCCTACGAGCAGTACTTC,CASSPRQSYEQYF
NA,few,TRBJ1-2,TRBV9,TGTGCCAGCAGCGTTTGGGGGAGCAATGGCTACACCTTC,CASSVWGSNGYTF
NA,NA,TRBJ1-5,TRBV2,TGTGCCAGCAGTGCGGGCCTGGGGCTTGGGCAGCCCCAGCATTTT,CASSAGLGLGQPQHF
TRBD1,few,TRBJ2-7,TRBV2,TGTGCCAGCAGTGAAGGTGGAGGGACAGGGAGGCGCGAGCAGTACTTC,CASSEGGGTGRREQYF
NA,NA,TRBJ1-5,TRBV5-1,TGCGCCAGCAGCTTGTGGGGGGGCAATCAGCCCCAGCATTTT,CASSLWGGNQPQHF
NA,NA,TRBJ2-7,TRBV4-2,TGTGCCAGCAGCCAAGACGCCTCGGGGGCCTACGAGCAGTACTTC,CASSQDASGAYEQYF
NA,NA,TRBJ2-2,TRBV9,TGTGCCAGCAGCCCAACCCGGGGCCTGTCCGGGGAGCTGTTTTTT,CASSPTRGLSGELFF
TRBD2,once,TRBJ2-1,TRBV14,TGTGCCAGCAGCCCCCCCCTCGCGGGGGGGCTTTACAATGAGCAGTTCTTC,CASSPPLAGGLYNEQFF
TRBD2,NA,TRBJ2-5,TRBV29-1,TGCAGCGTCGGGGCTAGCGGAGAAACCCAGTACTTC,CSVGASGETQYF
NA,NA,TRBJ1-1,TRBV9,TGTGCCACCTACCGAGGACGGAGGAACACTGAAGCTTTCTTT,CATYRGRRNTEAFF
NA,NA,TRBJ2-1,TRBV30,TGTGCCTGGACTAGCACCTCCTACAATGAGCAGTTCTTC,CAWTSTSYNEQFF
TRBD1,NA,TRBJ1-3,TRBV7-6,TGTGCCAGCGGCCAATTGGGACAGGGAAACACCATATATTTT,CASGQLGQGNTIYF
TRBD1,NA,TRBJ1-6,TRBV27,TGTGCCAGCAGTACCGACAGGGGGCAAAATTCACCCCTCCACTTT,CASSTDRGQNSPLHF
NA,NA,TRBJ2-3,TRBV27,TGTGCCAGCAGTTTATCGCTAACCCCTGGCACAGATACGCAGTATTTT,CASSLSLTPGTDTQYF
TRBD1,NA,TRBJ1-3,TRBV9,TGTGCCAGCAGCGGACAGGGGCATTCCGGAAACACCATATATTTT,CASSGQGHSGNTIYF
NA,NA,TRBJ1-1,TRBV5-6,TGTGCCAGCAGCCTGGGAAGGGGCGCAGCGAACACTGAAGCTTTCTTT,CASSLGRGAANTEAFF
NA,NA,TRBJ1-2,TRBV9,TGTGCCAGCAGCGTAGCGACAGACCCCCATCGTGGCTACACCTTC,CASSVATDPHRGYTF
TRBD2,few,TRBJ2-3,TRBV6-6,TGTGCCAGCAGTCAGACTAGCGGGAGAGCGGCAGATACGCAGTATTTT,CASSQTSGRAADTQYF
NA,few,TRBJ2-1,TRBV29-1,TGCAGCATCGTGGGCCCAAGCTCCTACAATGAGCAGTTCTTC,CSIVGPSSYNEQFF
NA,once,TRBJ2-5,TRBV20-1,TGCAGTGCAGAACAGGGAGAGACCCAGTACTTC,CSAEQGETQYF
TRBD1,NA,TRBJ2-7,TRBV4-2,TGTGCCAGCAGCCAACAGGAATCGCGACAGGGAACCTACGAGCAGTACTTC,CASSQQESRQGTYEQYF
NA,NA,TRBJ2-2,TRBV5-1,TGCGCCAGCAGCTCAAACGGGGAGCTGTTTTTT,CASSSNGELFF
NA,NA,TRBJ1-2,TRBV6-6,TGTGCCAGCAGTTACTCCGGGCCTAACTATGGCTACACCTTC,CASSYSGPNYGYTF
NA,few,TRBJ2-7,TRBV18,TGTGCCAGCTCACCACCGCTTGAAAGGTACGAGCAGTACTTC,CASSPPLERYEQYF
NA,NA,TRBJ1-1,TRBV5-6,TGTGCCAGCAGCCGGACGGGGGTAGGGACTGAAGCTTTCTTT,CASSRTGVGTEAFF
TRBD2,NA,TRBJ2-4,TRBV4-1,TGCGCCAGCAGCCAGGGACTAGCGGGACTATTAGCCAAAAACATTCAGTACTTC,CASSQGLAGLLAKNIQYF
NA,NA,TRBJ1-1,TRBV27,TGTGCCAGCAGTCCACATAGGACAGCTATGAACACTGAAGCTTTCTTT,CASSPHRTAMNTEAFF
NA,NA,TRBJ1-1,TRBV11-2,TGTGCCAGCAGCTTAACAAACACTGAAGCTTTCTTT,CASSLTNTEAFF
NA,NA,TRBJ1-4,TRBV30,TGTGCCTGGACCCTATCCCCACTGAAAGGAGGGAAACTGTTTTTT,CAWTLSPLKGGKLFF
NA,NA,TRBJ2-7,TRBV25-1,TGTGCCAGCAGTGACGTCTCCTACGAGCAGTACTTC,CASSDVSYEQYF
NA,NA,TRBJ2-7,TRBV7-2,TGTGCCAGCAGTTTACTCTACGAGCAGTACTTC,CASSLLYEQYF
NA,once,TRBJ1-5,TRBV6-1,TGTGCCAGCAGTGAATCAGGGGGCAATCAGCCCCAGCATTTT,CASSESGGNQPQHF
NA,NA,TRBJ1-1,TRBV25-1,TGTGCCAGCAGTGAATATACAGGGACCACTGAAGCTTTCTTT,CASSEYTGTTEAFF